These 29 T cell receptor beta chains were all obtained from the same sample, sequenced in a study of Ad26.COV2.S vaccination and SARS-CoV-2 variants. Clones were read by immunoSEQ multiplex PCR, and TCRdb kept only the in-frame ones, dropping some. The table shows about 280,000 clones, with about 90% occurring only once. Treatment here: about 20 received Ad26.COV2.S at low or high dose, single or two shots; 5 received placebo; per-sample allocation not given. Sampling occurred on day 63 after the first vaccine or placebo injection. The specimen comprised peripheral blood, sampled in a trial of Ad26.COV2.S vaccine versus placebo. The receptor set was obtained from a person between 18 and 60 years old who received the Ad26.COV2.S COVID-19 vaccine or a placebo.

The CDR3 DNA sequence: TGTGCCAGCAGGATCTCCTATAATTCACCCCTCCACTTT. It yields the protein CASRISYNSPLHF. The J gene is TRBJ1-6, the V gene TRBV6-5; D is uncertain. The V gene's germline CDR1 is MNHEY and CDR2 SVGAGI. Trimming took off 6 bases at V and 0 bases at J, with 3 bases between the two ends. This CDR3 spans 13 amino acids.

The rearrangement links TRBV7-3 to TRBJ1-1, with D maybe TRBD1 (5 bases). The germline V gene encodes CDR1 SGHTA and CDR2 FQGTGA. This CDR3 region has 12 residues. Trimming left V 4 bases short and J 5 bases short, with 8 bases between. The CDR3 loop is CASSSQGTEAFF. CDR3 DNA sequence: TGTGCCAGCAGCTCCCAGGGTACTGAAGCTTTCTTT.

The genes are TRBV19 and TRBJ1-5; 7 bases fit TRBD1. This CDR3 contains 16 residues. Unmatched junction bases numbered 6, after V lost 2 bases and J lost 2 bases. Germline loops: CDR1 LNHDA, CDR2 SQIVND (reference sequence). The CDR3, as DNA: TGTGCCAGTAGTATACAGGGGGGGAGCCGCAATCAGCCCCAGCATTTT. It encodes CASSIQGGSRNQPQHF.

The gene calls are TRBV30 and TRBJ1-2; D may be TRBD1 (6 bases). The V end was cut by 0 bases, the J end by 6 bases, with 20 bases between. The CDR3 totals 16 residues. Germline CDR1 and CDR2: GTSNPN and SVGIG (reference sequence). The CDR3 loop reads CAWSVLRGGGINGYTF. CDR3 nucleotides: TGTGCCTGGAGTGTATTAAGAGGAGGGGGGATTAATGGCTACACCTTC.

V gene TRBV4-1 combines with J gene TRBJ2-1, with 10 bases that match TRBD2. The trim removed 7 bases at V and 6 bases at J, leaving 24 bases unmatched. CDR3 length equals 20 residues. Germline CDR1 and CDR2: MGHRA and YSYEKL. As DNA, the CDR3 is TGCGCCAGCACCTATGGAGGAGCGGGGGGGCCTTTGGGCCGTGGCAATGAGCAGTTCTTC. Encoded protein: CASTYGGAGGPLGRGNEQFF.

The DNA for the CDR3 is TGTGCCAGTAGTATAGTGCTAGCGGGAGATCCAGATACGCAGTATTTT. It yields the protein CASSIVLAGDPDTQYF. The rearrangement uses TRBV19 and TRBJ2-3; 10 bases are shared with TRBD2. Trimming at V came to 1 base and at J to 4 bases, leaving 5 bases not matched to a gene. Germline V gene data show CDR1 as LNHDA and CDR2 as SQIVND (reference sequence). The CDR3 is 16 residues long.

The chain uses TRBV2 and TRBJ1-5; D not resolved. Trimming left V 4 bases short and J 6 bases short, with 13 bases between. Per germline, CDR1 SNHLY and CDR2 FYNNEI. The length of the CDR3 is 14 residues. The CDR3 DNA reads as TGTGCCAGCAGTGGGAACGGTTGGGGTCAGCCCCAGCATTTT. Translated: CASSGNGWGQPQHF.

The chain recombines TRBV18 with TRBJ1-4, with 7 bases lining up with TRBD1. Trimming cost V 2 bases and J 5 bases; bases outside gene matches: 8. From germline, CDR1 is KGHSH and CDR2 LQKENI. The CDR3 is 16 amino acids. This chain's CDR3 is CASSPTGGQLNEKLFF. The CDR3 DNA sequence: TGTGCCAGCTCACCAACTGGGGGACAGCTGAATGAAAAACTGTTTTTT.

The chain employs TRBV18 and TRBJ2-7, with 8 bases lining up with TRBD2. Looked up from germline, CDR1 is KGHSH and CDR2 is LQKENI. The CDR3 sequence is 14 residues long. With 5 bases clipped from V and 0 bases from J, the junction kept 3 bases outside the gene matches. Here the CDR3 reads CASSTGGSSYEQYF. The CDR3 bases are TGTGCCAGCTCAACGGGGGGGAGCTCCTACGAGCAGTACTTC.

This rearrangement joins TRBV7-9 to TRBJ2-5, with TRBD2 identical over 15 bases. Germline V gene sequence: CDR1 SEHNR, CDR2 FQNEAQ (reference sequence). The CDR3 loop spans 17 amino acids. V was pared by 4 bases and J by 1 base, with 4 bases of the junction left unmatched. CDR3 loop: CASSYPGLAGGQETQYF. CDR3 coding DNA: TGTGCCAGCAGCTACCCGGGACTAGCGGGGGGCCAAGAGACCCAGTACTTC.

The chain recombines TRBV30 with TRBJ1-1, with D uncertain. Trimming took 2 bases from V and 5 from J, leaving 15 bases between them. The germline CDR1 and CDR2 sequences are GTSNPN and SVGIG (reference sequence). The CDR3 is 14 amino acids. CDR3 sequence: CAWSSLSPGTEAFF. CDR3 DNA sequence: TGTGCCTGGAGTAGTTTGAGCCCGGGGACTGAAGCTTTCTTT.

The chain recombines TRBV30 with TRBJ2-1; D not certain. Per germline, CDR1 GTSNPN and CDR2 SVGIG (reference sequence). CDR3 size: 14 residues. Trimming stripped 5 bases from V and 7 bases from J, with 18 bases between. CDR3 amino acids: CAWQLNRRENEQFF. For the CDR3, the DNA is TGTGCCTGGCAACTCAACAGACGAGAAAATGAGCAGTTCTTC.

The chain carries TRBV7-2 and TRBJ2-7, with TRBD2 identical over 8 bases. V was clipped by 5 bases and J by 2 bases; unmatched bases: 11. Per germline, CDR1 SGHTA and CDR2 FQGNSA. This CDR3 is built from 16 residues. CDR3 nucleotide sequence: TGTGCCAGCAGCCCCGGGGGGGGCGGGGGTCCCTACGAGCAGTACTTC. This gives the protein CASSPGGGGGPYEQYF.

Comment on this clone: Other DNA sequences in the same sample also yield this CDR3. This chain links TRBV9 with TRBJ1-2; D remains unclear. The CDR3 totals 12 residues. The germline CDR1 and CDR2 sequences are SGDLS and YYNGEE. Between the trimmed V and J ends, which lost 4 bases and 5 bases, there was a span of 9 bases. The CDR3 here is CASSPGDYGYTF. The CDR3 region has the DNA TGTGCCAGCAGCCCCGGGGATTATGGCTACACCTTC.

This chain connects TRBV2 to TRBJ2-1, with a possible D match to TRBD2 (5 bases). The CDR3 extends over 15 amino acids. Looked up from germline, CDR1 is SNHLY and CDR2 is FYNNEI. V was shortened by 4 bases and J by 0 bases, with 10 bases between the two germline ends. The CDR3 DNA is TGTGCCAGCAGTGGCGGGTCCAGCTCCTACAATGAGCAGTTCTTC. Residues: CASSGGSSSYNEQFF.

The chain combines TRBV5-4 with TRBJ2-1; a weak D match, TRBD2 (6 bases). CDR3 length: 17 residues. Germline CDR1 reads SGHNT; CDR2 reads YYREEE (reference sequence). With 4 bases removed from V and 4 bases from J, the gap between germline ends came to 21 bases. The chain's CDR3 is CASSLLGGRSPYNEQFF. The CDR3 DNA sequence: TGTGCCAGCAGCCTCTTAGGTGGGAGGTCCCCTTACAATGAGCAGTTCTTC.

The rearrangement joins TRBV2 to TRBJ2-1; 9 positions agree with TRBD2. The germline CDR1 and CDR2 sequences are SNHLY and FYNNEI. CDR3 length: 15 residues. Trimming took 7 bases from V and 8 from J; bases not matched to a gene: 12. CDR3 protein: CASTEGAGGPYEQFF. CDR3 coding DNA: TGTGCCAGCACCGAAGGGGCGGGAGGGCCGTATGAGCAGTTCTTC.

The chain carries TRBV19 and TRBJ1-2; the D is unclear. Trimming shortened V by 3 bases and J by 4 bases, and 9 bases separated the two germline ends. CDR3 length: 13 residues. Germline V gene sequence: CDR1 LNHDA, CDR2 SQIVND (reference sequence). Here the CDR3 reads CASSISLTYGYTF. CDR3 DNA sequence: TGTGCCAGTAGTATCTCTCTCACCTATGGCTACACCTTC.

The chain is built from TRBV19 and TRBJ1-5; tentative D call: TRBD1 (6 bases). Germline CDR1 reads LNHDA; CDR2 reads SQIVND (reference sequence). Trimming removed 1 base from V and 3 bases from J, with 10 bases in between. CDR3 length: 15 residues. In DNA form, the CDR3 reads TGTGCCAGTAGTATAGGACAGGCGATCAATCAGCCCCAGCATTTT. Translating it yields CASSIGQAINQPQHF. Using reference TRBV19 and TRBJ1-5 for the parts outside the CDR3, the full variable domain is DGGITQSPKYLFRKEGQNVTLSCEQNLNHDAMYWYRQDPGQGLRLIYYSQIVNDFQKGDIAEGYSVSREKKESFPLTVTSAQKNPTAFYLCASSIGQAINQPQHFGDGTRLSIL.

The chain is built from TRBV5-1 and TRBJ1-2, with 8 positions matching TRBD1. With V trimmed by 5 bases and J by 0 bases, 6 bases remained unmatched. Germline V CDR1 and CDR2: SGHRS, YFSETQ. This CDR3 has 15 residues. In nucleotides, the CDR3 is TGCGCCAGCAGTGCCGGGACAGGCACTAACTATGGCTACACCTTC. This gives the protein CASSAGTGTNYGYTF.

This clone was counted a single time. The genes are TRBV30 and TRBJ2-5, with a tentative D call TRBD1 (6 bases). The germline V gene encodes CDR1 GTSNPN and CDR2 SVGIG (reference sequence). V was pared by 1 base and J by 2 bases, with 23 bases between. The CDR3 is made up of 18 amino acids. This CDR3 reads CAWSGPGPRGGMQETQYF. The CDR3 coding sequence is TGTGCCTGGAGTGGGCCGGGCCCCAGGGGCGGTATGCAAGAGACCCAGTACTTC. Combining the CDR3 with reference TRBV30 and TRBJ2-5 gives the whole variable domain SQTIHQWPATLVQPVGSPLSLECTVEGTSNPNLYWYRQAAGRGLQLLFYSVGIGQISSEVPQNLSASRPQDRQFILSSKKLLLSDSGFYLCAWSGPGPRGGMQETQYFGPGTRLLVL.

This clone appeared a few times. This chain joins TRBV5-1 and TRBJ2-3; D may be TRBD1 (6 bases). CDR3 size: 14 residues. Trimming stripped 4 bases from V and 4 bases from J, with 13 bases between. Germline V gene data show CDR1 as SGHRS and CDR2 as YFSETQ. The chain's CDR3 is CASSPQGRPDTQYF. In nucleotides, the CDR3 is TGCGCCAGCAGCCCCCAGGGGAGACCAGATACGCAGTATTTT.

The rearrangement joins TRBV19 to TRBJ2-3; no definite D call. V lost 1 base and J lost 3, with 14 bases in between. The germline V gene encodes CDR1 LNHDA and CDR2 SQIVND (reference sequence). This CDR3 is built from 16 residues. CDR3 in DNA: TGTGCCAGTAGTATAGTGGGCACGGGTAGGACAGATACGCAGTATTTT. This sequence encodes CASSIVGTGRTDTQYF.

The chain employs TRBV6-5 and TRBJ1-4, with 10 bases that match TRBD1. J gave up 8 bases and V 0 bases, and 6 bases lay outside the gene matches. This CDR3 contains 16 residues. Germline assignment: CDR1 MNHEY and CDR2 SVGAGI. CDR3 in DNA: TGTGCCAGCAGTTACTCTTGGACAGGGGGAGGGGAAAAACTGTTTTTT. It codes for CASSYSWTGGGEKLFF.

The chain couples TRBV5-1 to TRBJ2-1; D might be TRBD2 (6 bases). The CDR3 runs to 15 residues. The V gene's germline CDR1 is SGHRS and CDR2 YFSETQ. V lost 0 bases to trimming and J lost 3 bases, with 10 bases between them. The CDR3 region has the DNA TGCGCCAGCAGCTTGGCCGGGGGAGGCTACAATGAGCAGTTCTTC. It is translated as CASSLAGGGYNEQFF.

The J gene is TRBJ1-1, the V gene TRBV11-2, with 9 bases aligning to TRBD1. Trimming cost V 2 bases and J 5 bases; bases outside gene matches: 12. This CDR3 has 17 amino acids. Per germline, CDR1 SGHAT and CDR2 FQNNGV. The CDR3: CASSLYTPGTGPTEAFF. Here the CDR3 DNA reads TGTGCCAGCAGCTTATATACCCCTGGGACAGGGCCAACTGAAGCTTTCTTT.

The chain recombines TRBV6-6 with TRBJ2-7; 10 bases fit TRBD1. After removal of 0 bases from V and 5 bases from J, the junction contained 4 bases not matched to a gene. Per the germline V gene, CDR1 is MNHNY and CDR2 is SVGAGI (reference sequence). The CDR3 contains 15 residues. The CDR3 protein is CASSYSGDRGNEQYF. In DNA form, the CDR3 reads TGTGCCAGCAGTTACTCTGGGGACAGGGGAAACGAGCAGTACTTC.

The CDR3 sequence: CASSSEAGSLMNTEAFF. CDR3 sequence (DNA): TGCGCCAGCAGCTCCGAGGCGGGGAGCCTAATGAACACTGAAGCTTTCTTT. The chain links TRBV5-1 to TRBJ1-1; the D is unclear. Trimming cost V 3 bases and J 0 bases, with 18 bases left between them. The CDR3 has 17 amino acids. CDR1 and CDR2 from the germline V gene are SGHRS and YFSETQ.

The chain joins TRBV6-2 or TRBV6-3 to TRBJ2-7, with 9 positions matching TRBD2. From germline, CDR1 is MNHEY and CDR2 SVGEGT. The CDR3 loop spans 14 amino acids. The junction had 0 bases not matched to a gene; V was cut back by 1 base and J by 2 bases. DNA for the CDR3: TGTGCCAGCAGTTACTTAGCGGGGGCCTACGAGCAGTACTTC. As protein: CASSYLAGAYEQYF.